This T cell receptor (beta chain) appears in the sequencing data of a study of tumor-infiltrating lymphocytes in primary liver carcinoma. Findings and caveats of the study: The overlap of tumor-adjacent and tumor-blood pairs was smaller than that of tumor region pairs. Top-250-clone fractions were significantly higher in tumors than in blood (p = 0.039).

Both RNA and DNA were isolated together from around 20-30 mg of bulk tissue that had not been sorted. Chronic HBV infection, which was untreated, was present in the patients. V lost 4 bases, J lost 3 bases, and 9 bases stayed unmatched. Germline V gene sequence: CDR1 SGHDT, CDR2 YYEEEE. The CDR3 is made up of 18 amino acids. Total RNA amounting to about 520 ng was the source from which TCR beta cDNA was made with a constant-region primer. Libraries of TCR beta came from three nested multiplex PCR rounds with slightly modified ARM-PCR. It was with TRBV1-TRBV30 forward primers and a C-beta reverse primer that the first two PCR rounds were run, at 10 to 11 cycles each. MiXCR was run by TCRdb on the multiplex PCR reads, yielding one entry per CDR3 protein. Here the sample spans fewer than 80,000 distinct CDR3 sequences, 69% being singletons. Comment on this clonotype: Its antigen is undetermined.

This chain joins TRBV5-6 and TRBJ2-1; 14 positions agree with TRBD2. Sequenced sample: tumor-adjacent normal liver tissue. This TCR was sampled from a man aged 35-49 years with primary liver carcinoma and hepatitis B virus infection. The CDR3, as DNA: TGTGCCAGCAGCAAGGGACTAGCGGGAGTGTATAACTACAATGAGCAGTTCTTC. This sequence encodes CASSKGLAGVYNYNEQFF. Based on the CDR3 plus reference TRBV5-6 and TRBJ2-1, the full variable domain is DAGVTQSPTHLIKTRGQQVTLRCSPKSGHDTVSWYQQALGQGPQFIFQYYEEEERQRGNFPDRFSGHQFPNYSSELNVNALLLGDSALYLCASSKGLAGVYNYNEQFFGPGTRLTVL.